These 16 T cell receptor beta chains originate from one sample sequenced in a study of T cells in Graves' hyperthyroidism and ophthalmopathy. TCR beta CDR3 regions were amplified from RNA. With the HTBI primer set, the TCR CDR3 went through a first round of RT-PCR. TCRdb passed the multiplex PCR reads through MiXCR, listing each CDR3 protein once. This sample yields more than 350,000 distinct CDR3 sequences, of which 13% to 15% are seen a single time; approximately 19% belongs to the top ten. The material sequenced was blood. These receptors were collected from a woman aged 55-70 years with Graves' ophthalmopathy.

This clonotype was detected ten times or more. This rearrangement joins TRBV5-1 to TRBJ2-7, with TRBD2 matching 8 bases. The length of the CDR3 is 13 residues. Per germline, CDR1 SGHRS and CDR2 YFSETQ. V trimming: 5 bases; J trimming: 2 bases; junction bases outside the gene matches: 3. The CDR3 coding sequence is TGCGCCAGCAGACCCGGGGGGGCCTACGAGCAGTACTTC. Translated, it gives CASRPGGAYEQYF. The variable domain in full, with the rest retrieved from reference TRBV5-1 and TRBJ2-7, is KAGVTQTPRYLIKTRGQQVTLSCSPISGHRSVSWYQQTPGQGLQFLFEYFSETQRNKGNFPGRFSGRQFSNSRSEMNVSTLELGDSALYLCASRPGGAYEQYFGPGTRLTVT.

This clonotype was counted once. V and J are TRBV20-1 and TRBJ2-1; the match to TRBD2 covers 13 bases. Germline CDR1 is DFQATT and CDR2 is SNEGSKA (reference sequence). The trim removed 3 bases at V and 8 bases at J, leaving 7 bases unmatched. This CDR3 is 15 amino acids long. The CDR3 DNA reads TGCAGTGCTAGCCCCACTAGCGGGAGGGCCGATGAGCAGTTCTTC. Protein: CSASPTSGRADEQFF.

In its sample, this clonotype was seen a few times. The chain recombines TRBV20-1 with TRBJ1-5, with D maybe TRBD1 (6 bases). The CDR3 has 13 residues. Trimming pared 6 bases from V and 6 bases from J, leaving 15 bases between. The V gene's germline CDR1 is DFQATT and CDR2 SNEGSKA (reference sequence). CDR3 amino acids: CSAGGRGSQPQHF. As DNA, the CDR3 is TGCAGTGCAGGAGGCAGGGGTAGTCAGCCCCAGCATTTT.

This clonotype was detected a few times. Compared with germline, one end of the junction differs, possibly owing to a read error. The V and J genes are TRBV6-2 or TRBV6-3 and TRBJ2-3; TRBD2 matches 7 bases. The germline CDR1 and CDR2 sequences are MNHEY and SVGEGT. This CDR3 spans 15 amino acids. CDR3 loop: CAISAASGSTDTQYF. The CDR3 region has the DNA TGTGCCATCAGTGCCGCTAGCGGTAGCACAGATACGCAGTATTTT.

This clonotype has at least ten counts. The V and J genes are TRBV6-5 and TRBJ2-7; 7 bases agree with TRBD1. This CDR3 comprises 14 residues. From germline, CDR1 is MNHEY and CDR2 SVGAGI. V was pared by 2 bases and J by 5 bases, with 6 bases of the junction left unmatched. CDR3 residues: CASSYRQGTNEQYF. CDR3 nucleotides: TGTGCCAGCAGTTACCGACAGGGTACGAACGAGCAGTACTTC.

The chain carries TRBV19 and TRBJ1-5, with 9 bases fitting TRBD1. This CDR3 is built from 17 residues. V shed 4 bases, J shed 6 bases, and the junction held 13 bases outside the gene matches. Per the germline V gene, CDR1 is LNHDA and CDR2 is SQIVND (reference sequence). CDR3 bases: TGTGCCAGTAGTAGGGGACAGGGCGGCGCGATACGTCAGCCCCAGCATTTT. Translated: CASSRGQGGAIRQPQHF.

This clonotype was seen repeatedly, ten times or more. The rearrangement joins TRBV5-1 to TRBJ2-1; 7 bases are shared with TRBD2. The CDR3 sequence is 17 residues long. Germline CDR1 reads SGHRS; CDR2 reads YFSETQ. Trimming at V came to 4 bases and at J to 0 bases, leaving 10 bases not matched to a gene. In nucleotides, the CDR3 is TGCGCCAGCAGCCATAGCGGGTGGGAGAGCTCCTACAATGAGCAGTTCTTC. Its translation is CASSHSGWESSYNEQFF.

For the CDR3, the DNA is TGTGCCAGCAGTTCGGGGCACGGGGGGCTGTACGAGCAGTACTTC. Translating it yields CASSSGHGGLYEQYF. This chain connects TRBV28 to TRBJ2-7; D possibly corresponds to TRBD2 (7 bases). V dropped 4 bases and J dropped 4 bases, with 17 bases sitting between them. Looked up from germline, CDR1 is MDHEN and CDR2 is SYDVKM. CDR3 length: 15 amino acids. Based on the CDR3 plus reference TRBV28 and TRBJ2-7, the full variable domain is DVKVTQSSRYLVKRTGEKVFLECVQDMDHENMFWYRQDPGLGLRLIYFSYDVKMKEKGDIPEGYSVSREKKERFSLILESASTNQTSMYLCASSSGHGGLYEQYFGPGTRLTVT.

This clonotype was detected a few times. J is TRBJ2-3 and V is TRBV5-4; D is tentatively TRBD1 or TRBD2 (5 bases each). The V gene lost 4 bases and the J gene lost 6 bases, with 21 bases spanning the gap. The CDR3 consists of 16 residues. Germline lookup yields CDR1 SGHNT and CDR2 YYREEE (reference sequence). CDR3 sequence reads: CASSPALQGVADTQYF. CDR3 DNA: TGTGCCAGCAGCCCGGCCCTGCAGGGAGTGGCGGATACGCAGTATTTT.

CDR3 residues: CASRLAGGWFF. For the CDR3, the DNA is TGTGCCAGCCGTCTAGCGGGAGGTTGGTTCTTC. The chain has TRBV27 and TRBJ2-1; 11 positions match TRBD2. V shed 8 bases and J 15 bases; nucleotides not matched to a gene: 6. The CDR3 contains 11 residues. In germline, CDR1 is MNHEY, CDR2 SMNVEV (reference sequence).

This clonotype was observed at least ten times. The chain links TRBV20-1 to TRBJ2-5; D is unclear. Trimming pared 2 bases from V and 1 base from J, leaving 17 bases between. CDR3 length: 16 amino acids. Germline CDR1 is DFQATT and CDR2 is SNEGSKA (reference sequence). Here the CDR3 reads CSARRIQRTIQETQYF. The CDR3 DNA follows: TGCAGTGCTAGACGAATACAGAGGACGATCCAAGAGACCCAGTACTTC.

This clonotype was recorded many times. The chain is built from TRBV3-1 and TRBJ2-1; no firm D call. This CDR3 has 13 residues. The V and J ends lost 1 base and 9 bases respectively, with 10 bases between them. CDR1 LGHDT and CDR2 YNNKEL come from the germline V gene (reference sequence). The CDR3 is CASSQVRLGEQFF. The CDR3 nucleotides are TGTGCCAGCAGCCAAGTGCGGCTAGGTGAGCAGTTCTTC.

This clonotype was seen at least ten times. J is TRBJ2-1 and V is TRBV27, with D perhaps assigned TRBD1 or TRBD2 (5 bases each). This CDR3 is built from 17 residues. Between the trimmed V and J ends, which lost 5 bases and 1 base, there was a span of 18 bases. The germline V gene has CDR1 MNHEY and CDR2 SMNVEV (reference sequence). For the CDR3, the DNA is TGTGCCAGCAGTACCATCGCGTCGGGGACGTCCTACAATGAGCAGTTCTTC. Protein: CASSTIASGTSYNEQFF.

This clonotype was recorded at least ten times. The CDR3 DNA is TGTGCCAGCAGCTTAGCCTTTAGGCTGGACAATGAGCAGTTCTTC. Protein: CASSLAFRLDNEQFF. The J gene is TRBJ2-1, the V gene TRBV11-2, with no clear D. Germline V gene lookup returns CDR1 SGHAT and CDR2 FQNNGV. This CDR3 contains 15 residues. The V end lost 1 base, the J end lost 5 bases, and 12 bases lay between the germline ends. Full variable domain (remainder filled in from reference TRBV11-2 and TRBJ2-1): EAGVAQSPRYKIIEKRQSVAFWCNPISGHATLYWYQQILGQGPKLLIQFQNNGVVDDSQLPKDRFSAERLKGVDSTLKIQPAKLEDSAVYLCASSLAFRLDNEQFFGPGTRLTVL.

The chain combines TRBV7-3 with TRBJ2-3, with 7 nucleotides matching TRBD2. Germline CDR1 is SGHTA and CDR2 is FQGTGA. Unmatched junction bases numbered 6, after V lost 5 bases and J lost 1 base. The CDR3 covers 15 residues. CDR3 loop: CASSPSGIRTDTQYF. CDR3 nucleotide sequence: TGTGCCAGCAGCCCCAGCGGGATCCGCACAGATACGCAGTATTTT.

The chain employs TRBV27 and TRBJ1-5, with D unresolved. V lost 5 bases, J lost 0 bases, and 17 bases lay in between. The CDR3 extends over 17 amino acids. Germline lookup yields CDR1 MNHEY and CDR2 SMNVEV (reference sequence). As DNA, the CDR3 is TGTGCCAGCAGTCCCCACCCCGGACGGCATAGCAATCAGCCCCAGCATTTT. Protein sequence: CASSPHPGRHSNQPQHF.